One and the same sample provided the 8 T cell receptor beta chains below, sequenced in a study of fetal regulatory T cell absence and autoimmunity. Generated by immunoSEQ multiplex PCR, the TCRdb table keeps only in-frame clones and is missing some. The table lists more than 90,000 clones, 72% of them singletons. Material for sequencing was pancreas tissue. All receptors derive from a male donor with IPEX syndrome.

V gene TRBV27 combines with J gene TRBJ1-2, with TRBD1 as a possible D gene (5 bases). The CDR3 sequence is 13 residues long. Trimming removed 6 bases at V and 3 bases at J, with 11 bases between. Germline CDR1 reads MNHEY; CDR2 reads SMNVEV (reference sequence). In DNA form, the CDR3 reads TGTGCCAGCAGATCCGGGACGTACTATGGCTACACCTTC. It encodes CASRSGTYYGYTF.

This chain links TRBV2 with TRBJ2-7, with D perhaps TRBD2 (7 bases). Looked up from germline, CDR1 is SNHLY and CDR2 is FYNNEI. Trimming removed 8 bases from V and 0 bases from J, with 8 bases in between. CDR3 length: 12 amino acids. The DNA for the CDR3 is TGTGCCAGCGGGGGGGCCTCCTACGAGCAGTACTTC. Its translation is CASGGASYEQYF.

This clone was detected many times. The chain carries TRBV7-2 and TRBJ1-1; D is uncertain. CDR1 SGHTA and CDR2 FQGNSA come from the germline V gene. V was cut by 3 bases and J by 3 bases, with 8 bases left in between. CDR3 size: 13 residues. The CDR3 DNA is TGTGCCAGCAGCTTTGGACGGGACACTGAAGCTTTCTTT. As protein: CASSFGRDTEAFF.

Here the CDR3 DNA reads TGTGCCAGCAGCCAACTAGCGGGAGGGCCAGAGACCCAGTACTTC. Translated, it gives CASSQLAGGPETQYF. This chain uses TRBV4-2 with TRBJ2-5, with 12 bases matching TRBD2. Trimming at V came to 2 bases and at J to 4 bases, leaving 2 bases not matched to a gene. The CDR3 has 15 residues. Germline V lookup: CDR1 LGHNA, CDR2 YNFKEQ.

This chain joins TRBV25-1 and TRBJ2-7; no definite D call. V was cut by 4 bases and J by 4 bases, with 5 bases left in between. Per germline, CDR1 MGHDK and CDR2 SYGVNS. The length of the CDR3 is 11 residues. The CDR3 sequence: CASSAGYEQYF. The DNA of the CDR3 is TGTGCCAGCAGTGCCGGGTACGAGCAGTACTTC.

This clone was observed once. The genes are TRBV5-4 and TRBJ2-5, with 9 bases aligning to TRBD2. After removal of 0 bases from V and 1 base from J, the junction contained 4 bases not matched to a gene. CDR3 size: 16 residues. CDR1 is SGHNT, CDR2 YYREEE, per germline (reference sequence). The CDR3: CASSLGSGGLQETQYF. Written as DNA, the CDR3 is TGTGCCAGCAGCTTGGGTAGCGGGGGACTCCAAGAGACCCAGTACTTC.

This sequence joins TRBV7-2 and TRBJ2-7; 11 nucleotides line up with TRBD2. The CDR3 runs 15 residues. With V trimmed by 6 bases and J by 4 bases, 8 bases remained unmatched. Germline values: CDR1 SGHTA, CDR2 FQGNSA. CDR3 in amino acids: CASRGTSGSKYEQYF. The CDR3 DNA reads as TGTGCCAGCAGAGGTACTAGCGGGAGTAAATACGAGCAGTACTTC.

This sequence joins TRBV30 and TRBJ2-7; 8 nucleotides match TRBD2. CDR1 and CDR2 (germline): GTSNPN, SVGIG (reference sequence). The CDR3 has 14 residues. V trimming: 2 bases; J trimming: 5 bases; junction bases outside the gene matches: 8. This CDR3 reads CAWSRAGDLDEQYF. In DNA, the CDR3 is TGTGCCTGGAGTAGAGCGGGAGATCTCGACGAGCAGTACTTC.